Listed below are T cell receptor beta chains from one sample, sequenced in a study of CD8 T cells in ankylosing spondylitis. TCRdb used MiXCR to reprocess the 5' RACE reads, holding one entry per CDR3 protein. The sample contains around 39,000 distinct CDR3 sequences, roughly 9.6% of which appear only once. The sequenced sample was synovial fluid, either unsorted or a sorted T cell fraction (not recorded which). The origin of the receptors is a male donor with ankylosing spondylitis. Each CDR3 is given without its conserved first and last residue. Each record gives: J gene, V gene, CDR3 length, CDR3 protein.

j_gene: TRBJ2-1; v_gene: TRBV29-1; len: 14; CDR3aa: SVEHPGTRVYNEQF
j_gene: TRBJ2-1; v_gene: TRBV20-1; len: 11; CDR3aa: SARPLLGYEQF
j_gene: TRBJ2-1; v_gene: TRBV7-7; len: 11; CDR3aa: ASAESSYNEQF
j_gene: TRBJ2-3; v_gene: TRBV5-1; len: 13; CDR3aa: ASSIHQWSTDTQY
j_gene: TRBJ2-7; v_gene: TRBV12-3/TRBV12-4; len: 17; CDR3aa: ASSLPSSGPRPDSYEQY
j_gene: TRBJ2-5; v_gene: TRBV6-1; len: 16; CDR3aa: ASSDGGPGLAGRETQY
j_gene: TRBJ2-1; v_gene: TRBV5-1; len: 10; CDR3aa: ASSLIPREQF
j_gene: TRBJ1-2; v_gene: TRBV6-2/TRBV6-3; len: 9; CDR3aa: ASSYPYGYT
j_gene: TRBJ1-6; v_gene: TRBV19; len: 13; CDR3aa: ASRTTGMGNSPLH
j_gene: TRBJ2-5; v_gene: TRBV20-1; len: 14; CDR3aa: SARDQSRSLRETQY
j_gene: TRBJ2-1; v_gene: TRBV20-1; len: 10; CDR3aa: SARSGTVEQF
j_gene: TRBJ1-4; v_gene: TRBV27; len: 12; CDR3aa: ASRPGTTNEKLF
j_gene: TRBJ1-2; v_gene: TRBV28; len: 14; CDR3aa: ASSPSRQVPLSGYT
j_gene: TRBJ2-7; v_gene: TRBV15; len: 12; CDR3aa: ATSPLGDSYEQY
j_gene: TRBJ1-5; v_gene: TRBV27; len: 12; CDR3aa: ASSPRTSDQPQH
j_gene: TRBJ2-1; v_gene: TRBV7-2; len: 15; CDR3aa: ASSFLSGTSGYNEQF
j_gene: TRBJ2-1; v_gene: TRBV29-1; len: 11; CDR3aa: SVEAWLANEQF
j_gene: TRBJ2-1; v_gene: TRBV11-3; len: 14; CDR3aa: ASSLGTSGVYNEQF
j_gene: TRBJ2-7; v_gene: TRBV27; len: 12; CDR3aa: ASSLSPPGYEQY
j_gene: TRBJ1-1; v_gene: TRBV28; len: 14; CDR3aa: ASSSPQDRGDTEAF
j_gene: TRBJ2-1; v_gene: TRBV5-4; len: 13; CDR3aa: ASSSWDSHYNEQF
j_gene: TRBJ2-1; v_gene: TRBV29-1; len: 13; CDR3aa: SVPRGALTHNEQF
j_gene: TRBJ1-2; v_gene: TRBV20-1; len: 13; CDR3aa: SADSPIAGNYGYT